Listed here is a single T cell receptor (beta chain). The protocol was immunoSEQ multiplex PCR, while the TCRdb copy is restricted to in-frame clones and leaves out a portion. This table holds 250,000 or so clones, more than 80% found once. The sample originates from a study of blood T cell repertoires in COVID-19. Trimming at V came to 3 bases and at J to 4 bases, leaving 0 bases not matched to a gene. The length of the CDR3 is 15 residues. Germline V CDR1 and CDR2: SGHDN, FVKESK. The sequenced sample was peripheral blood. The source is a man younger than 45 with COVID-19, enrolled during active disease. This chain links TRBV14 with TRBJ2-3; TRBD2 aligns across 14 bases. The CDR3: CASSQTSGRADTQYF. In DNA form, the CDR3 reads TGTGCCAGCAGCCAGACTAGCGGGAGGGCAGATACGCAGTATTTT.